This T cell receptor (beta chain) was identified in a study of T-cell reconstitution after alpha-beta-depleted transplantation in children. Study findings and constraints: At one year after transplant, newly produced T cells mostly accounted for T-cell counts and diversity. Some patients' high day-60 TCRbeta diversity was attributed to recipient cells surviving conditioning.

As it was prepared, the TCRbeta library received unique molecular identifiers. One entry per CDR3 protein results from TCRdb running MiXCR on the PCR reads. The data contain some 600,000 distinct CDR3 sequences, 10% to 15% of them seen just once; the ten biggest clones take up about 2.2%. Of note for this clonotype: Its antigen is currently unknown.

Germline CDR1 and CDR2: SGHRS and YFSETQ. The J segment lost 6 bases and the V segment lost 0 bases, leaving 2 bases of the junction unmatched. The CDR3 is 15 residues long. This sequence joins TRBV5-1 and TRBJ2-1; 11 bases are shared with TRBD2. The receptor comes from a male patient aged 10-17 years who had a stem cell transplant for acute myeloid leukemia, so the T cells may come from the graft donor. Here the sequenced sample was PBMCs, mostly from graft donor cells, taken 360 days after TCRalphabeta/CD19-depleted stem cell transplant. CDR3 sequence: CASSLGGTSGNEQFF. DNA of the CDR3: TGCGCCAGCAGCTTGGGGGGGACTAGCGGCAATGAGCAGTTCTTC.